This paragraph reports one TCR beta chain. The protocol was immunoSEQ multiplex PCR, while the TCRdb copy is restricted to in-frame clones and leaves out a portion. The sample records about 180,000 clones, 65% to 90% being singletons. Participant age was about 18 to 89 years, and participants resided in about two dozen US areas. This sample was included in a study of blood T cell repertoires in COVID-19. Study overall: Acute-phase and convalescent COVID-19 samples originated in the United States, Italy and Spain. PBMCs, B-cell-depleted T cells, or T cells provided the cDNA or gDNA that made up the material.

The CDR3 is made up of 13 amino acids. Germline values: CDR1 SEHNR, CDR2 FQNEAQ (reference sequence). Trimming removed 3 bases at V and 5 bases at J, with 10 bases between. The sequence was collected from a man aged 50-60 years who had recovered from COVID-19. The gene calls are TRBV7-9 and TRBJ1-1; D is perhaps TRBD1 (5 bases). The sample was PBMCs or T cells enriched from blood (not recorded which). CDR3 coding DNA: TGTGCCAGCAGCTTGGGGGACTGGACTGAAGCTTTCTTT. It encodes CASSLGDWTEAFF.